A single sample is the source of the 16 T cell receptor beta chains below, sequenced in a study of cytomegalovirus exposure and HLA in healthy donors. With 60 Vbeta and 13 Jbeta primers, the PCR was carried out. Generated by immunoSEQ multiplex PCR, the TCRdb table keeps only in-frame clones and is missing some. This table holds some 140,000 clones, 70% to 80% found once. The sequenced sample was PBMCs. The origin of the receptors is a female donor in good health and CMV-seronegative.

The chain uses TRBV28 and TRBJ2-5; 16 bases match TRBD2. V lost 7 bases to trimming and J lost 4 bases; unmatched junction nucleotides: 9. Germline V CDR1 and CDR2: MDHEN, SYDVKM. This CDR3 is built from 17 residues. The CDR3: CASKAPGLAGGRETQYF. The CDR3 nucleotides read TGTGCCAGCAAAGCTCCGGGACTAGCGGGGGGGCGAGAGACCCAGTACTTC.

This chain links TRBV10-2 with TRBJ2-7; 11 bases fit TRBD2. Germline CDR1 WSHSY, CDR2 SAAADI. V gave up 4 bases and J gave up 7 bases; unmatched junction bases: 9. The CDR3 is 15 amino acids. The CDR3 nucleotides are TGCGCCAGCAGTGGGCGAATAGCGGGAGGGGAAGAGCAGTACTTC. Translation: CASSGRIAGGEEQYF.

This chain connects TRBV29-1 to TRBJ2-2; 7 bases agree with TRBD2. The CDR3 covers 15 residues. The germline gives CDR1 SQVTM, CDR2 ANQGSEA. The junction had 9 bases not matched to a gene; V was cut back by 7 bases and J by 1 base. The CDR3 coding sequence is TGCAGCGCGGGAGCGGGAAACCTGAACACCGGGGAGCTGTTTTTT. Translation gives CSAGAGNLNTGELFF.

The rearrangement joins TRBV4-1 to TRBJ1-5; 7 nucleotides line up with TRBD1. Germline V gene lookup returns CDR1 MGHRA and CDR2 YSYEKL. V shed 1 base and J 5 bases; nucleotides not matched to a gene: 8. The CDR3 loop spans 16 amino acids. CDR3 nucleotides: TGCGCCAGCAGCCAAGTAGAGGACAGGTATTATCAGCCCCAGCATTTT. Its translation is CASSQVEDRYYQPQHF.

This chain uses TRBV15 with TRBJ2-7, with 8 bases matching TRBD1. The germline gives CDR1 LNHNV, CDR2 YYDKDF (reference sequence). After removal of 0 bases from V and 4 bases from J, the junction contained 17 bases not matched to a gene. The CDR3 is made up of 19 amino acids. CDR3 nucleotide sequence: TGTGCCACCAGCAGAGATCTGTTGGCAGGGGGCGCGGATTTGTACGAGCAGTACTTC. It is translated as CATSRDLLAGGADLYEQYF.

The V gene is TRBV5-4, the J gene TRBJ2-5; the match to TRBD2 covers 8 bases. J lost 5 bases, V lost 2 bases, and 5 bases had no gene match. The CDR3 contains 14 residues. In germline, CDR1 is SGHNT, CDR2 YYREEE (reference sequence). CDR3 nucleotides: TGTGCCAGCAGCTTCTATAGCGGGGCGGAGACCCAGTACTTC. Translation gives CASSFYSGAETQYF. Variable domain in full (rest from reference TRBV5-4 and TRBJ2-5): ETGVTQSPTHLIKTRGQQVTLRCSSQSGHNTVSWYQQALGQGPQFIFQYYREEENGRGNFPPRFSGLQFPNYSSELNVNALELDDSALYLCASSFYSGAETQYFGPGTRLLVL.

J is TRBJ2-7 and V is TRBV15; 10 nucleotides agree with TRBD1. Germline loops: CDR1 LNHNV, CDR2 YYDKDF (reference sequence). The CDR3 length is 12 residues. V trimming: 8 bases; J trimming: 6 bases; junction bases outside the gene matches: 4. CDR3 sequence (DNA): TGTGCCACCGGGACAGGGGCACTCGAGCAGTACTTC. It codes for CATGTGALEQYF.

The chain is built from TRBV5-4 and TRBJ2-7; the match to TRBD1 covers 7 bases. V was pared by 4 bases and J by 3 bases, with 7 bases of the junction left unmatched. Germline V gene sequence: CDR1 SGHNT, CDR2 YYREEE (reference sequence). The CDR3 is made up of 14 amino acids. The CDR3 DNA reads as TGTGCCAGCAGCGACCGGGACAGACACTACGAGCAGTACTTC. The encoded protein is CASSDRDRHYEQYF.

The V gene is TRBV4-3, the J gene TRBJ1-2, with D possibly TRBD1 on 5 matching bases. V was cut by 3 bases and J by 5 bases, with 22 bases left in between. Germline V lookup: CDR1 LGHNA, CDR2 YSLEER. The CDR3 consists of 17 residues. The CDR3 loop reads CASSHRDRGLPGYGYTF. The DNA of the CDR3 is TGCGCCAGCAGCCACCGCGATAGGGGACTACCGGGGTATGGCTACACCTTC.

The rearrangement links TRBV7-8 to TRBJ1-5; 8 positions match TRBD1. CDR1 and CDR2 from the germline V gene are SGHVS and FQNEAQ. The CDR3 has 17 amino acids. Losses at the gene ends were 4 bases for V and 5 bases for J; bases not matched to a gene: 13. The CDR3 DNA reads TGTGCCAGCAGCTCACTACGGACAGGGTCGGGGGATCAGCCCCAGCATTTT. This translates into CASSSLRTGSGDQPQHF.

The V gene is TRBV5-1, the J gene TRBJ1-4, with 9 bases identical to TRBD1. Germline V gives CDR1 SGHRS, CDR2 YFSETQ. The V segment lost 4 bases and the J segment 6 bases; nucleotides outside the gene matches: 10. The CDR3 extends over 16 amino acids. CDR3 sequence reads: CASSPGRDRVYEKLFF. The CDR3 DNA is TGCGCCAGCAGCCCCGGACGGGACAGGGTTTATGAAAAACTGTTTTTT.

This rearrangement joins TRBV7-9 to TRBJ1-3; the D is unclear. Germline-derived CDR1 and CDR2 are SEHNR and FQNEAQ (reference sequence). Trimming shortened V by 5 bases and J by 0 bases, and 8 bases separated the two germline ends. The CDR3 sequence is 14 residues long. The CDR3 DNA reads as TGTGCCAGCAGCCCACCCGGCTCTGGAAACACCATATATTTT. It encodes CASSPPGSGNTIYF.

This clone was found once. This chain links TRBV19 with TRBJ1-5; TRBD1 is a possible D gene (5 bases). The CDR3 contains 16 residues. V was shortened by 7 bases and J by 7 bases, with 23 bases between the two germline ends. From germline, CDR1 is LNHDA and CDR2 SQIVND (reference sequence). The CDR3 DNA follows: TGTGCCAGTACCAAGACCCCGAGACAGAGAAGCCAGCCCCAGCATTTT. Translating it yields CASTKTPRQRSQPQHF.

This chain connects TRBV7-9 to TRBJ2-3, with D possibly matching TRBD2 (5 bases). The V end lost 5 bases, the J end lost 10 bases, and 19 bases lay between the germline ends. Germline V gene data show CDR1 as SEHNR and CDR2 as FQNEAQ (reference sequence). There are 14 residues in the CDR3. The CDR3 reads CASSLDSLEEAQYF. CDR3 DNA: TGTGCCAGCAGCCTGGACTCGCTGGAGGAGGCGCAGTATTTT.

This clone has a handful of counts. The genes are TRBV27 and TRBJ2-7; D is possibly TRBD2 (6 bases). The CDR3 consists of 15 residues. The germline V gene has CDR1 MNHEY and CDR2 SMNVEV (reference sequence). V was trimmed by 6 bases and J by 3 bases, leaving 18 bases between them. Here the CDR3 reads CASRRQSGQHYEQYF. The CDR3 nucleotides read TGTGCCAGCAGGAGGCAAAGCGGGCAGCACTACGAGCAGTACTTC.

The rearrangement joins TRBV30 to TRBJ1-5; possible D gene TRBD1, 5 bases. This CDR3 has 14 amino acids. Per germline, CDR1 GTSNPN and CDR2 SVGIG (reference sequence). V was pared by 2 bases and J by 7 bases, with 15 bases between. CDR3 residues: CAWSLSIRAQPQHF. DNA for the CDR3: TGTGCCTGGAGTTTATCAATCAGGGCGCAGCCCCAGCATTTT.